The TCR beta chain described here comes from a study of blood T cell repertoires in COVID-19. Here immunoSEQ multiplex PCR was the method, and the copy in TCRdb shows in-frame clones only, minus some. The data contain about 320,000 clones, 80% to 90% of them singletons. Germline assignment: CDR1 MNHNY and CDR2 SVGAGI (reference sequence). This CDR3 contains 15 residues. V was shortened by 5 bases and J by 0 bases, with 13 bases between the two germline ends. The TCR originated in a man between 18 and 35 years old who had recovered from COVID-19. The sequencing sample was made of peripheral blood. The genes are TRBV6-6 and TRBJ1-1; no firm D call. CDR3 nucleotide sequence: TGTGCCAGCAGTCCCTGGGCAGGTATGAACACTGAAGCTTTCTTT. Translating it yields CASSPWAGMNTEAFF.